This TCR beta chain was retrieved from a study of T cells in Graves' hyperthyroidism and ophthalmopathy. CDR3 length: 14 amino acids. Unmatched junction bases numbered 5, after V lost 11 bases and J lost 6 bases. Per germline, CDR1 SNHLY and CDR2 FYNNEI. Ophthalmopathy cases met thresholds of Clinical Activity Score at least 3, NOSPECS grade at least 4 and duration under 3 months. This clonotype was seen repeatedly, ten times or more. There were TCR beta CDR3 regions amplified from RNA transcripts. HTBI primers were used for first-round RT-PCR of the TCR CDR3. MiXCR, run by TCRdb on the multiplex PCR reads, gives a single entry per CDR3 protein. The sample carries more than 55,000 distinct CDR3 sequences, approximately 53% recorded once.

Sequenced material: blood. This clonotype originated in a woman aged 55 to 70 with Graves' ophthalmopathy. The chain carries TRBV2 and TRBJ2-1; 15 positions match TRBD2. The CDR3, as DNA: TGTGCCGGAGGGACTAGCGGGAGGATCAATGAGCAGTTCTTC. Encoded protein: CAGGTSGRINEQFF.